These 29 T cell receptor beta chains came from one sample sequenced in a study of OX40 agonist ivuxolimab in advanced cancers. The data were produced by immunoSEQ multiplex PCR, yet TCRdb's version contains in-frame clones alone and is incomplete. Found here are tens of thousands of clones, roughly four fifths of them singletons; the top ten hold roughly 0.66%. The starting material was CD4+ or CD8+ T cells sorted from blood, obtained in a trial of the OX40 agonist ivuxolimab. The receptors stem from an adult with an advanced solid tumor such as melanoma, head and neck, liver or kidney cancer.

This clone was counted a few times. This chain uses TRBV2 with TRBJ2-4; D might be TRBD2 (5 bases). CDR3 length: 13 amino acids. V shed 6 bases and J shed 2 bases, with 8 bases lying between them. CDR1 is SNHLY, CDR2 FYNNEI, per germline. The CDR3 DNA follows: TGTGCCAGCAGGGAGGACTCCAAAAACATTCAGTACTTC. Amino acids: CASREDSKNIQYF.

The gene calls are TRBV21-1 and TRBJ1-3; TRBD1 is the table's D call, not checked against the DNA. TRBV21-1 is annotated as a pseudogene. The CDR3 has 17 residues. The CDR3 sequence is CASREMADRKAGNTIYF. Here the CDR3 DNA reads TGTGCCAGCAGAGAAATGGCCGACAGGAAGGCTGGAAACACCATATATTTT.

The rearrangement uses TRBV5-1 and TRBJ2-3; a possible D gene is TRBD1 (5 bases). Germline V CDR1 and CDR2: SGHRS, YFSETQ. The V and J ends lost 0 bases and 5 bases respectively, with 7 bases between them. The CDR3 extends over 13 amino acids. The CDR3 region is CASSLGQGDTQYF. DNA of the CDR3: TGCGCCAGCAGCTTGGGGCAGGGAGATACGCAGTATTTT.

The count of this clone is one. The V call is TRBV5-1, the J call TRBJ2-1; possible D gene TRBD1, 6 bases. The CDR3 spans 13 residues. CDR1 is SGHRS and CDR2 is YFSETQ in the germline V gene. Trimming took off 2 bases at V and 4 bases at J, with 7 bases between the two ends. The CDR3 sequence is CASSLTGYNEQFF. CDR3 nucleotides: TGCGCCAGCAGCTTAACAGGGTACAATGAGCAGTTCTTC.

The V call is TRBV6-5, the J call TRBJ1-5; 11 bases align to TRBD1. CDR3 length: 15 residues. CDR1 MNHEY and CDR2 SVGAGI come from the germline V gene. With V trimmed by 6 bases and J by 4 bases, 5 bases remained unmatched. The DNA of the CDR3 is TGTGCCAGCAGCACGGGACAGGGGGGGAATCAGCCCCAGCATTTT. It yields the protein CASSTGQGGNQPQHF.

The chain recombines TRBV19 with TRBJ2-3, with a possible D match to TRBD2 (5 bases). V was trimmed by 5 bases and J by 3 bases, leaving 12 bases between them. There are 14 residues in the CDR3. Germline loops: CDR1 LNHDA, CDR2 SQIVND (reference sequence). Here the CDR3 DNA reads TGTGCCAGTAGTCCACCCGGGGAAACAGATACGCAGTATTTT. Encoded protein: CASSPPGETDTQYF.

V and J are TRBV11-3 and TRBJ1-4; D is unclear. Deletions cut 5 bases from V and 5 bases from J, with 12 bases between. There are 14 residues in the CDR3. The germline gives CDR1 SGHNT, CDR2 YENEEA. The CDR3 reads CASSPGEFNEKLFF. The CDR3 DNA reads as TGTGCCAGCAGCCCTGGGGAGTTCAATGAAAAACTGTTTTTT.

The chain couples TRBV2 to TRBJ2-1; a weak D match, TRBD1 (6 bases). This CDR3 spans 14 amino acids. Trimming took 6 bases from V and 2 from J, leaving 11 bases between them. Germline CDR1 SNHLY, CDR2 FYNNEI. CDR3 region: CASRGGITYNEQFF. In DNA form, the CDR3 reads TGTGCCAGCAGAGGGGGAATAACCTACAATGAGCAGTTCTTC.

V and J are TRBV5-1 and TRBJ2-3; D not resolved. The CDR3 sequence is 15 residues long. V lost 0 bases and J 4 bases, leaving 12 bases between the germline ends. The germline V gene encodes CDR1 SGHRS and CDR2 YFSETQ. CDR3 coding DNA: TGCGCCAGCAGCTTGGCGGGTGCCATGGCAGATACGCAGTATTTT. This encodes CASSLAGAMADTQYF.

The J gene is TRBJ1-3, the V gene TRBV6-1, with 7 bases identical to TRBD1. The V and J ends lost 2 bases and 4 bases, in that order; junction bases with no gene match: 5. The length of the CDR3 is 15 residues. Germline V gene data show CDR1 as MNHNS and CDR2 as SASEGT. The CDR3 loop is CASSERGGIGNTIYF. The DNA for the CDR3 is TGTGCCAGCAGTGAACGAGGGGGCATCGGAAACACCATATATTTT.

This chain uses TRBV19 with TRBJ2-7, with D possibly matching TRBD1 (6 bases). Germline loops: CDR1 LNHDA, CDR2 SQIVND (reference sequence). CDR3 length: 14 residues. V was clipped by 1 base and J by 5 bases, with 12 bases between them. The CDR3 bases are TGTGCCAGTAGTATAGGTTTTAACAGGGACGAGCAGTACTTC. As protein: CASSIGFNRDEQYF.

The sample holds one count of this clone. The chain joins TRBV7-8 to TRBJ2-2; no firm D call. The CDR3 runs to 16 residues. V lost 2 bases and J lost 0, with 10 bases in between. From germline, CDR1 is SGHVS and CDR2 FQNEAQ. The CDR3 nucleotides are TGTGCCAGCAGCTTAAGGGTCCGATCGAACACCGGGGAGCTGTTTTTT. Protein sequence: CASSLRVRSNTGELFF.

The chain uses TRBV2 and TRBJ2-7, with 8 bases identical to TRBD1. The J segment lost 5 bases and the V segment lost 7 bases, leaving 7 bases of the junction unmatched. Germline loops: CDR1 SNHLY, CDR2 FYNNEI. The CDR3 runs to 13 residues. CDR3 region: CASTPDRANEQYF. The CDR3 DNA sequence: TGTGCCAGCACCCCGGACAGGGCCAACGAGCAGTACTTC.

This chain connects TRBV6-4 to TRBJ1-6, with D maybe TRBD1 (5 bases). Trimming left V 4 bases short and J 10 bases short, with 14 bases between. The CDR3 length is 14 residues. CDR1 is MRHNA and CDR2 is SNTAGT in the germline V gene. The DNA of the CDR3 is TGTGCCAGCAGTGTTGGGGGTGCCGGCTCACCCCTCCACTTT. It encodes CASSVGGAGSPLHF.

The V and J genes are TRBV29-1 and TRBJ2-1; D is undetermined. The V gene's germline CDR1 is SQVTM and CDR2 ANQGSEA. The CDR3 loop spans 14 amino acids. Trimming stripped 4 bases from V and 0 bases from J, with 10 bases between. In DNA, the CDR3 is TGCAGCGTTGCTGGCAGAAGCTCCTACAATGAGCAGTTCTTC. Amino acid sequence: CSVAGRSSYNEQFF.

The chain has TRBV6-6 and TRBJ2-2, with 12 positions matching TRBD2. After removal of 6 bases from V and 6 bases from J, the junction contained 2 bases not matched to a gene. The CDR3 covers 14 residues. CDR1 is MNHNY and CDR2 is SVGAGI in the germline V gene (reference sequence). DNA of the CDR3: TGTGCCAGCAGGGGACTAGCGGGTTCCGGGGAGCTGTTTTTT. This sequence encodes CASRGLAGSGELFF.

V usage is TRBV6-1 and J usage is TRBJ2-5; 11 bases are a match to TRBD2. This CDR3 comprises 15 residues. V shed 1 base and J 5 bases; nucleotides not matched to a gene: 3. The V gene's germline CDR1 is MNHNS and CDR2 SASEGT. The chain's CDR3 is CASSEGLAGWETQYF. The CDR3 DNA reads as TGTGCCAGCAGTGAAGGACTAGCGGGGTGGGAGACCCAGTACTTC.

The rearrangement links TRBV10-3 to TRBJ1-2; unclear D gene. The germline gives CDR1 ENHRY, CDR2 SYGVKD. This CDR3 comprises 13 residues. V was shortened by 2 bases and J by 4 bases, with 8 bases between the two germline ends. CDR3 in amino acids: CAISEDGRYGYTF. The CDR3 coding sequence is TGTGCCATCAGTGAGGACGGCCGCTATGGCTACACCTTC.

The chain is built from TRBV5-1 and TRBJ2-7, with 8 bases identical to TRBD1. The germline V gene has CDR1 SGHRS and CDR2 YFSETQ. There are 16 residues in the CDR3. With V trimmed by 0 bases and J by 5 bases, 10 bases remained unmatched. The CDR3 DNA is TGCGCCAGCAGCTTGGCCCCGCAGGGGGCAAGCAACGAGCAGTACTTC. It yields the protein CASSLAPQGASNEQYF.

This clone was seen only once. In nucleotides, the CDR3 is TGCGCCAGCAGCTTGGAATATCAAGAGACCCAGTACTTC. Its translation: CASSLEYQETQYF. The V call is TRBV5-1, the J call TRBJ2-5, with D uncertain. Trimming pared 0 bases from V and 2 bases from J, leaving 5 bases between. The CDR3 loop spans 13 amino acids. From germline, CDR1 is SGHRS and CDR2 YFSETQ.

V gene TRBV5-1 combines with J gene TRBJ1-2, with 9 bases lining up with TRBD1. V lost 3 bases, J lost 3 bases, and 6 bases stayed unmatched. CDR3 length: 15 amino acids. The germline V gene encodes CDR1 SGHRS and CDR2 YFSETQ. CDR3 in amino acids: CASSSTGTGYYGYTF. The CDR3 region has the DNA TGCGCCAGCAGCTCCACCGGGACAGGGTACTATGGCTACACCTTC.

The chain has TRBV10-1 and TRBJ2-2; 10 bases agree with TRBD2. The V segment lost 6 bases and the J segment 4 bases; nucleotides outside the gene matches: 5. Looked up from germline, CDR1 is WNHNN and CDR2 is SYGVQD (reference sequence). There are 15 residues in the CDR3. The DNA of the CDR3 is TGCGCCAGCAGCCCTAGCGGGGGTACCACCGGGGAGCTGTTTTTT. This translates into CASSPSGGTTGELFF.

V usage is TRBV2 and J usage is TRBJ2-7, with TRBD2 matching over 9 bases. Unmatched junction bases numbered 2, after V lost 2 bases and J lost 0 bases. Germline V gene lookup returns CDR1 SNHLY and CDR2 FYNNEI. This CDR3 contains 15 residues. CDR3 nucleotide sequence: TGTGCCAGCAGTGAACTAGCGGGGCCCTCCTACGAGCAGTACTTC. Translation: CASSELAGPSYEQYF.

DNA of the CDR3: TGTGCCAGCAGTTGGGGGGACATGGAGACCCAGTACTTC. Translating it yields CASSWGDMETQYF. The V and J genes are TRBV14 and TRBJ2-5; D tentatively reads TRBD1 or TRBD2 (6 bases each). V lost 6 bases to trimming and J lost 5 bases, with 13 bases between them. CDR1 and CDR2 (germline): SGHDN, FVKESK. This CDR3 has 13 residues.

The genes are TRBV6-5 and TRBJ1-1; D is possibly TRBD1 (6 bases). V lost 4 bases and J 7 bases, leaving 13 bases between the germline ends. CDR3 length equals 13 residues. Germline V gene data show CDR1 as MNHEY and CDR2 as SVGAGI. The CDR3 DNA reads as TGTGCCAGCAGTTGGGAGGGGGGGTATGAAGCTTTCTTT. Its translation: CASSWEGGYEAFF.

Remarks on this clone: Without the conserved terminal phenylalanine or tryptophan, this CDR3 likely stems from a read error. No DNA is shown, since the ends of the CDR3 on it are uncertain; the CDR3 is the one TCRdb lists. The rearrangement uses TRBV7-9 and TRBJ1-1. Germline assignment: CDR1 SEHNR and CDR2 FQNEAQ (reference sequence). The CDR3 extends over 10 residues, inclusive of both ends. The CDR3 sequence is CASSPDGLLI.

The chain employs TRBV4-2 and TRBJ1-6; tentatively, D is TRBD1 (6 bases). V lost 0 bases and J lost 10, with 13 bases in between. Germline CDR1 reads LGHNA; CDR2 reads YNFKEQ. CDR3 length: 15 residues. This CDR3 is CASSQELTGDSPLHF. The CDR3 DNA reads TGTGCCAGCAGCCAAGAACTGACAGGTGACTCACCCCTCCACTTT.

The chain uses TRBV7-9 and TRBJ1-1; D unresolved. V lost 0 bases, J lost 7 bases, and 15 bases lay in between. The CDR3 has 15 amino acids. Germline V lookup: CDR1 SEHNR, CDR2 FQNEAQ (reference sequence). The CDR3 reads CASSLAGNPSIEAFF. CDR3 in DNA: TGTGCCAGCAGCTTAGCGGGGAATCCCTCGATTGAAGCTTTCTTT.

This clone was counted only a few times. The rearrangement uses TRBV2 and TRBJ2-1; 12 bases are a match to TRBD1. The CDR3 has 16 amino acids. The V gene's germline CDR1 is SNHLY and CDR2 FYNNEI. V lost 4 bases and J lost 9; bases outside the gene matches: 10. The CDR3 coding sequence is TGTGCCAGCAGTGTGCAGGGACAGGGGGCAAGACGTGAGCAGTTCTTC. Residues: CASSVQGQGARREQFF.